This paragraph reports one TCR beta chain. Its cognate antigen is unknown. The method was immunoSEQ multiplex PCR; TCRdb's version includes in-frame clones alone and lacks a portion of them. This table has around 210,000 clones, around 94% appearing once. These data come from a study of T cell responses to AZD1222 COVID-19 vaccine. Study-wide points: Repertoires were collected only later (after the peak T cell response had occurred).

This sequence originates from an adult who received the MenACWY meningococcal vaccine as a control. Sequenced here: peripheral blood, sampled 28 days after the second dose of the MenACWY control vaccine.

The CDR3 nucleotides are TGTGCCAGCAGCACTGGGACTAGCGGGGGGGCCCGTCCTTGCGAGCAGTACTTC. Its translation: CASSTGTSGGARPCEQYF. The J gene is TRBJ2-7, the V gene TRBV21-1; no DNA check was done on the table's D call, TRBD2. TRBV21-1 represents a pseudogene. CDR3 length: 18 residues.